This passage covers 31 T cell receptor beta chains from one sample sequenced in a study of blood T cell repertoires in COVID-19. The table came from immunoSEQ multiplex PCR; TCRdb's copy has only in-frame clones and leaves some out. This table has around 94,000 clones, around four fifths appearing once. The source material was peripheral blood. These receptors were collected from a middle-aged man with acute or convalescent COVID-19.

V and J are TRBV19 and TRBJ1-5; D remains unclear. From germline, CDR1 is LNHDA and CDR2 SQIVND (reference sequence). This CDR3 region has 14 residues. Trimming left V 9 bases short and J 1 base short, with 13 bases between. The CDR3 DNA sequence: TGTGCCAGCGCATACAGTGAAAGCAATCAGCCCCAGCATTTT. This encodes CASAYSESNQPQHF. The full variable domain, its missing parts supplied by reference TRBV19 and TRBJ1-5, is DGGITQSPKYLFRKEGQNVTLSCEQNLNHDAMYWYRQDPGQGLRLIYYSQIVNDFQKGDIAEGYSVSREKKESFPLTVTSAQKNPTAFYLCASAYSESNQPQHFGDGTRLSIL.

This chain uses TRBV11-3 with TRBJ2-5; TRBD1 is a possible D gene (5 bases). CDR3 length equals 14 residues. Trimming pared 1 base from V and 4 bases from J, leaving 10 bases between. Germline V gives CDR1 SGHNT, CDR2 YENEEA. The CDR3 bases are TGTGCCAGCAGCTTAGCCGATGGGGCAGAGACCCAGTACTTC. Its translation is CASSLADGAETQYF.

The chain recombines TRBV9 with TRBJ2-2, with D uncertain. Trimming left V 0 bases short and J 4 bases short, with 4 bases between. The germline gives CDR1 SGDLS, CDR2 YYNGEE. The CDR3 runs to 13 residues. CDR3 loop: CASSVGATGELFF. CDR3 nucleotide sequence: TGTGCCAGCAGCGTAGGCGCCACCGGGGAGCTGTTTTTT.

The V and J genes are TRBV4-1 and TRBJ1-2; possible D gene TRBD1, 6 bases. Trimming pared 1 base from V and 0 bases from J, leaving 9 bases between. The CDR3 loop spans 15 amino acids. From germline, CDR1 is MGHRA and CDR2 YSYEKL. The CDR3 reads CASSQVGGANYGYTF. CDR3 nucleotides: TGCGCCAGCAGCCAAGTAGGGGGTGCTAACTATGGCTACACCTTC.

This rearrangement joins TRBV4-3 to TRBJ2-1, with TRBD2 identical over 10 bases. Losses at the gene ends were 5 bases for V and 4 bases for J; bases not matched to a gene: 8. From germline, CDR1 is LGHNA and CDR2 YSLEER. The CDR3 consists of 16 residues. The DNA for the CDR3 is TGCGCCAGCAGCTCCGAGACTAGCGGGCCTTACAATGAGCAGTTCTTC. Its protein product is CASSSETSGPYNEQFF.

This sequence joins TRBV7-2 and TRBJ2-2, with D possibly matching TRBD1 (6 bases). This CDR3 spans 14 amino acids. Trimming cost V 7 bases and J 0 bases, with 9 bases left between them. Germline V gene sequence: CDR1 SGHTA, CDR2 FQGNSA. As DNA, the CDR3 is TGTGCCAGCAACCCAGGGGCGAACACCGGGGAGCTGTTTTTT. This codes for CASNPGANTGELFF. Based on the CDR3 plus reference TRBV7-2 and TRBJ2-2, the full variable domain is GAGVSQSPSNKVTEKGKDVELRCDPISGHTALYWYRQSLGQGLEFLIYFQGNSAPDKSGLPSDRFSAERTGGSVSTLTIQRTQQEDSAVYLCASNPGANTGELFFGEGSRLTVL.

The gene calls are TRBV18 and TRBJ2-7, with D perhaps TRBD1 (5 bases). This CDR3 has 16 amino acids. Germline V lookup: CDR1 KGHSH, CDR2 LQKENI. Trimming cost V 2 bases and J 4 bases, with 18 bases left between them. CDR3 DNA: TGTGCCAGCTCACCAAGCTTTGCAGGTAGGACATACGAGCAGTACTTC. Translating it yields CASSPSFAGRTYEQYF.

The gene calls are TRBV29-1 and TRBJ1-1, with unresolved D. The germline V gene encodes CDR1 SQVTM and CDR2 ANQGSEA. This CDR3 has 14 residues. Trimming took off 7 bases at V and 1 base at J, with 16 bases between the two ends. CDR3 region: CSAESRTPNTEAFF. The CDR3 DNA reads TGCAGCGCCGAATCCAGAACGCCGAACACTGAAGCTTTCTTT.

The rearrangement links TRBV6-2 or TRBV6-3 to TRBJ2-7; D uncertain. V lost 2 bases and J 0 bases, leaving 8 bases between the germline ends. CDR1 is MNHEY, CDR2 SVGEGT, per germline. There are 14 residues in the CDR3. CDR3 region: CASSYVVSSYEQYF. The DNA for the CDR3 is TGTGCCAGCAGTTACGTCGTTAGCTCCTACGAGCAGTACTTC.

In the case of this clone: Sequence at one end of the junction differs from germline and may be a read error. Distinct nucleotide sequences in the sample also encode this CDR3. The V call is TRBV12-3 or TRBV12-4, the J call TRBJ1-1; D perhaps matches TRBD1 (6 bases). The CDR3 is 13 amino acids. The CDR3 sequence: CASSLGLGTGRIF. In nucleotides, the CDR3 is TGTGCTAGCAGTTTAGGGTTAGGTACAGGGCGGATCTTT.

This clone was counted a few times. The CDR3 loop reads CASSFLDSHSGNTIYF. In DNA form, the CDR3 reads TGCGCCAGCAGCTTTCTAGACAGTCACTCTGGAAACACCATATATTTT. The J gene is TRBJ1-3, the V gene TRBV5-1; possible D gene TRBD1, 5 bases. CDR1 is SGHRS, CDR2 YFSETQ, per germline. Trimming stripped 2 bases from V and 0 bases from J, with 12 bases between. The CDR3 totals 16 residues.

The genes are TRBV3-1 (or the pseudogene TRBV3-2) and TRBJ2-7; the D is unclear. Trimming stripped 5 bases from V and 6 bases from J, with 11 bases between. The CDR3 runs to 12 residues. From germline, CDR1 is LGHDT and CDR2 YNNKEL (reference sequence). The CDR3 loop reads CASSSPRSEQYF. CDR3 nucleotide sequence: TGTGCCAGCAGCTCACCGAGGTCCGAGCAGTACTTC.

This clone appeared once. The rearrangement uses TRBV7-2 and TRBJ2-2, with 12 bases that match TRBD2. The CDR3 runs to 17 residues. The V gene's germline CDR1 is SGHTA and CDR2 FQGNSA. V lost 4 bases to trimming and J lost 4 bases; unmatched junction nucleotides: 7. CDR3 DNA: TGTGCCAGCAGCTACCTCCGGACTAGCGGGGCCACCGGGGAGCTGTTTTTT. It yields the protein CASSYLRTSGATGELFF.

This clone has just a few counts. The chain employs TRBV28 and TRBJ1-5; a possible D gene is TRBD1 (6 bases). The germline V gene has CDR1 MDHEN and CDR2 SYDVKM. The CDR3 sequence is 14 residues long. V lost 7 bases and J lost 7, with 17 bases in between. The CDR3: CASNPLQGAQPQHF. The CDR3 DNA is TGTGCCAGCAATCCTCTACAGGGAGCACAGCCCCAGCATTTT. Combining the CDR3 with reference TRBV28 and TRBJ1-5 gives the whole variable domain DVKVTQSSRYLVKRTGEKVFLECVQDMDHENMFWYRQDPGLGLRLIYFSYDVKMKEKGDIPEGYSVSREKKERFSLILESASTNQTSMYLCASNPLQGAQPQHFGDGTRLSIL.

The V gene is TRBV28, the J gene TRBJ1-2; 8 bases are a match to TRBD1. V was clipped by 6 bases and J by 8 bases; unmatched bases: 11. CDR3 length: 14 amino acids. Germline V lookup: CDR1 MDHEN, CDR2 SYDVKM. The CDR3 reads CASRLAAGTGGYTF. CDR3 bases: TGTGCCAGCAGGCTCGCTGCGGGGACAGGAGGCTACACCTTC.

V and J are TRBV19 and TRBJ2-3; no reliable D call. Trimming stripped 3 bases from V and 6 bases from J, with 4 bases between. This CDR3 spans 11 amino acids. Germline V gene lookup returns CDR1 LNHDA and CDR2 SQIVND (reference sequence). The CDR3 coding sequence is TGTGCCAGTAGTATTATGGATACGCAGTATTTT. Translated, it gives CASSIMDTQYF.

V usage is TRBV28 and J usage is TRBJ2-5; tentatively, D is TRBD2 (7 bases). Germline CDR1 reads MDHEN; CDR2 reads SYDVKM. V gave up 6 bases and J gave up 14 bases, with 31 bases separating them. The CDR3 contains 16 residues. The CDR3, as DNA: TGTGCCAGCAGAGAGGAAGGTGGCGGGGGCCCCTTCAAGATTTACTTC. Translation gives CASREEGGGGPFKIYF.

This chain uses TRBV6-4 with TRBJ2-1; tentatively, D is TRBD1 (5 bases). Trimming took off 5 bases at V and 8 bases at J, with 10 bases between the two ends. Germline loops: CDR1 MRHNA, CDR2 SNTAGT. This CDR3 is built from 12 residues. The DNA of the CDR3 is TGTGCCAGCAGTTCTGACAGCGATGAGCAGTTCTTC. This encodes CASSSDSDEQFF.

This clone appeared once. The chain combines TRBV5-4 with TRBJ1-4; a possible D gene is TRBD1 (6 bases). CDR1 is SGHNT, CDR2 YYREEE, per germline (reference sequence). CDR3 size: 15 residues. With 4 bases removed from V and 3 bases from J, the gap between germline ends came to 13 bases. DNA of the CDR3: TGTGCCAGCAGCCCTGCGGGGGCGGCTAATGAAAAACTGTTTTTT. Translation: CASSPAGAANEKLFF.

The chain carries TRBV7-2 and TRBJ1-6; 8 nucleotides match TRBD1. J lost 13 bases, V lost 5 bases, and 19 bases had no gene match. Germline assignment: CDR1 SGHTA and CDR2 FQGNSA. The CDR3 has 17 amino acids. CDR3 loop: CASSPNQIDRGIIPLHF. The CDR3 nucleotides read TGTGCCAGCAGCCCAAATCAAATCGACAGGGGAATAATCCCCCTCCACTTT.

The table lists this clone with many counts. CDR3 sequence: CASSGSGSTDTQYF. The CDR3 DNA reads TGTGCCAGCAGTGGTAGCGGGAGCACAGATACGCAGTATTTT. The V gene is TRBV6-4, the J gene TRBJ2-3, with 7 bases that match TRBD2. V lost 4 bases to trimming and J lost 0 bases; unmatched junction nucleotides: 1. Germline V CDR1 and CDR2: MRHNA, SNTAGT. This CDR3 is built from 14 residues.

This clone appeared a few times. The chain carries TRBV4-1 and TRBJ1-3, with D possibly TRBD1 on 5 matching bases. Germline V gene data show CDR1 as MGHRA and CDR2 as YSYEKL. CDR3 size: 17 residues. The ends were cut back, 0 bases at V and 0 bases at J, with 12 bases in the middle. CDR3: CASSQDRDLDSGNTIYF. The DNA for the CDR3 is TGCGCCAGCAGCCAAGACAGGGACTTAGACTCTGGAAACACCATATATTTT.

The chain has TRBV7-2 and TRBJ2-7; 9 bases map to TRBD1. This CDR3 spans 15 amino acids. The germline V gene encodes CDR1 SGHTA and CDR2 FQGNSA. Trimming at V came to 5 bases and at J to 0 bases, leaving 5 bases not matched to a gene. The CDR3 spells CASSPAGQGSYEQYF. DNA for the CDR3: TGTGCCAGCAGCCCCGCGGGACAGGGCTCCTACGAGCAGTACTTC.

The chain recombines TRBV10-1 with TRBJ2-7; 11 bases are a match to TRBD2. The CDR3 is 15 amino acids. J lost 7 bases, V lost 3 bases, and 8 bases had no gene match. Germline V gene lookup returns CDR1 WNHNN and CDR2 SYGVQD (reference sequence). CDR3 sequence (DNA): TGCGCCAGCAGTGAAAATTCGGGACTAGCGGCTGAGCAGTACTTC. Encoded protein: CASSENSGLAAEQYF.

The count of this clone is one. This rearrangement joins TRBV11-2 to TRBJ2-2, with D tentatively TRBD2 (6 bases). Deletions cut 4 bases from V and 6 bases from J, with 15 bases between. The CDR3 totals 15 residues. Germline CDR1 SGHAT, CDR2 FQNNGV. CDR3 in amino acids: CASSSPISGAGELFF. CDR3 bases: TGTGCCAGCAGCTCCCCTATATCGGGGGCCGGGGAGCTGTTTTTT.

This sequence joins TRBV27 and TRBJ2-7; D remains unclear. This CDR3 contains 13 residues. CDR1 and CDR2 from the germline V gene are MNHEY and SMNVEV (reference sequence). V dropped 2 bases and J dropped 3 bases, with 8 bases sitting between them. The DNA of the CDR3 is TGTGCCAGCAGTTTAACACCTTACTACGAGCAGTACTTC. Translation: CASSLTPYYEQYF.

The rearrangement joins TRBV6-6 to TRBJ2-6; D might be TRBD1 (6 bases). Trimming pared 5 bases from V and 0 bases from J, leaving 14 bases between. The CDR3 is 17 amino acids. Germline V gene data show CDR1 as MNHNY and CDR2 as SVGAGI (reference sequence). For the CDR3, the DNA is TGTGCCAGCAGTCGGCCTACAGGGCTCTCTGGGGCCAACGTCCTGACTTTC. Its protein is CASSRPTGLSGANVLTF.

The rearrangement links TRBV5-4 to TRBJ1-2; 8 nucleotides line up with TRBD1. The CDR3 extends over 14 amino acids. Germline CDR1 is SGHNT and CDR2 is YYREEE (reference sequence). V trimming: 4 bases; J trimming: 2 bases; junction bases outside the gene matches: 4. CDR3 sequence (DNA): TGTGCCAGCAGCCCGGGACAGGCCAACTATGGCTACACCTTC. Encoded protein: CASSPGQANYGYTF.

In regard to this clone: Other nucleotide sequences from this sample produce the same CDR3. The gene calls are TRBV28 and TRBJ2-3; possible D gene TRBD1, 6 bases. From germline, CDR1 is MDHEN and CDR2 SYDVKM. The V and J ends lost 5 bases and 1 base respectively, with 10 bases between them. There are 14 residues in the CDR3. In DNA form, the CDR3 reads TGTGCCAGCAGTCCCCCAGGGGGCACAGATACGCAGTATTTT. It codes for CASSPPGGTDTQYF.

This rearrangement joins TRBV23-1 to TRBJ1-1; D may be TRBD1 (6 bases). TRBV23-1 is noted as an ORF with a role that remains uncertain. The CDR3 spans 17 residues. V shed 0 bases and J shed 7 bases, with 21 bases lying between them. The CDR3 nucleotides read TGCGCCAGCAGTCAATCAGGGGGAGAGGGTCAGAGAGTTGAAGCTTTCTTT. This encodes CASSQSGGEGQRVEAFF.

The chain joins TRBV10-3 to TRBJ2-1; 7 positions agree with TRBD1. The germline gives CDR1 ENHRY, CDR2 SYGVKD. The CDR3 is 16 residues long. V was pared by 1 base and J by 0 bases, with 3 bases of the junction left unmatched. CDR3 sequence (DNA): TGTGCCATCAGTGAGTTCGGACAGGTCTCCTACAATGAGCAGTTCTTC. It yields the protein CAISEFGQVSYNEQFF.